The present T cell receptor beta chain was sequenced within a study of blood T cell repertoires in COVID-19. Overall study: Donors in the United States, Italy and Spain gave samples during acute or convalescent COVID-19.

The table came from immunoSEQ multiplex PCR; TCRdb's copy has only in-frame clones and leaves some out. The table lists some 130,000 clones, 86% of them singletons, with approximately 10% in the top ten. Germline lookup yields CDR1 SGHTA and CDR2 FQGNSA. J lost 5 bases, V lost 1 base, and 3 bases had no gene match. CDR3 length: 14 amino acids. The sample consisted of peripheral blood. V gene TRBV7-2 combines with J gene TRBJ1-1, with TRBD1 matching over 8 bases. The source of this sequence is a woman in her seventies with COVID-19, enrolled during active disease. The CDR3 sequence is CASSLVGTGTEAFF. Written as DNA, the CDR3 is TGTGCCAGCAGCTTAGTCGGGACAGGTACTGAAGCTTTCTTT.